The 32 T cell receptor beta chains in this list originate from one sample, sequenced in a study of T-cell reconstitution after alpha-beta-depleted transplantation in children. Unique molecular identifiers were incorporated into the prepared TCRbeta library. TCRdb passed the PCR reads through MiXCR, listing each CDR3 protein once. There are over 150,000 distinct CDR3 sequences in the sample; about 6.3% occur only once, and 3% to 3.5% lies in the top ten. The sample in question was PBMCs from the stem cell graft donor, obtained from the stem cell graft. The receptors shown here come from a human donor who donated a stem cell graft to a child with Wiskott-Aldrich syndrome.

This clonotype was seen repeatedly, ten times or more. The chain carries TRBV20-1 and TRBJ2-2; possible D gene TRBD2, 5 bases. The CDR3 consists of 16 residues. Germline V lookup: CDR1 DFQATT, CDR2 SNEGSKA (reference sequence). The V end lost 0 bases, the J end lost 5 bases, and 16 bases lay between the germline ends. The CDR3 DNA is TGCAGTGCTAGAGACCCCGGAGGAGGAGATACCGGGGAGCTGTTTTTT. Its protein product is CSARDPGGGDTGELFF.

This clonotype was observed at least ten times. This chain uses TRBV6-4 with TRBJ2-3; maybe TRBD1 (6 bases). This CDR3 has 13 amino acids. V lost 4 bases, J lost 1 base, and 6 bases lay in between. Germline assignment: CDR1 MRHNA and CDR2 SNTAGT. CDR3 sequence reads: CASSGTGTDTQYF. DNA of the CDR3: TGTGCCAGCAGTGGGACAGGCACAGATACGCAGTATTTT.

This clonotype was counted ten times or more. The CDR3 is CSVEGDSQETQYF. CDR3 in DNA: TGCAGCGTTGAAGGGGATAGCCAAGAGACCCAGTACTTC. This sequence joins TRBV29-1 and TRBJ2-5; no definite D call. Trimming cost V 1 base and J 1 base, with 7 bases left between them. The V gene's germline CDR1 is SQVTM and CDR2 ANQGSEA. CDR3 length: 13 residues.

Many counts were recorded for this clonotype. This chain links TRBV30 with TRBJ2-7; D possibly corresponds to TRBD1 (6 bases). Per the germline V gene, CDR1 is GTSNPN and CDR2 is SVGIG (reference sequence). The CDR3 is made up of 13 amino acids. V gave up 4 bases and J gave up 1 base, with 11 bases separating them. The CDR3 is CAWNQGLSYEQYF. The CDR3 bases are TGTGCCTGGAATCAGGGGTTATCCTACGAGCAGTACTTC.

In its sample, this clonotype was seen many times. This chain uses TRBV5-1 with TRBJ2-7; the D is unclear. V lost 3 bases and J 4 bases, leaving 14 bases between the germline ends. CDR3 length equals 14 residues. Germline lookup yields CDR1 SGHRS and CDR2 YFSETQ. The CDR3 coding sequence is TGCGCCAGCAGCTCGGACCGGTTCCCATACGAGCAGTACTTC. It translates to CASSSDRFPYEQYF.

This clonotype was recorded many times. The rearrangement uses TRBV12-3 or TRBV12-4 and TRBJ2-6; D tentatively reads TRBD1 or TRBD2 (5 bases each). V lost 2 bases, J lost 2 bases, and 7 bases lay in between. The CDR3 length is 15 residues. The CDR3 sequence is CASSLRGAGANVLTF. DNA for the CDR3: TGTGCCAGCAGTTTAAGGGGAGCTGGGGCCAACGTCCTGACTTTC.

The chain has TRBV5-1 and TRBJ2-1; 11 positions match TRBD2. This CDR3 contains 15 residues. The trim removed 2 bases at V and 9 bases at J, leaving 7 bases unmatched. CDR1 is SGHRS and CDR2 is YFSETQ in the germline V gene. CDR3 bases: TGCGCCAGCAGCTTAACTAGCGGGAGAAGGGGTGAGCAGTTCTTC. It codes for CASSLTSGRRGEQFF.

Many counts were recorded for this clonotype. Given the absence of the conserved phenylalanine or tryptophan at the CDR3 end, a read error is likely. The J gene is TRBJ2-7, the V gene TRBV12-3 or TRBV12-4, with D maybe TRBD2 (6 bases). This CDR3 has 14 residues. Trimming took 3 bases from V and 0 from J, leaving 9 bases between them. The DNA for the CDR3 is TGTGCCAGCAGTTTTTGGGGGGTCTCCTACGAGCAGTACCTC. As protein: CASSFWGVSYEQYL.

This clonotype was seen at least ten times. The gene calls are TRBV6-5 and TRBJ1-1; no reliable D call. Trimming cost V 2 bases and J 4 bases, with 11 bases left between them. The CDR3 totals 14 residues. Germline values: CDR1 MNHEY, CDR2 SVGAGI. DNA for the CDR3: TGTGCCAGCAGTTACGGGGTTTTGGGCACTGAAGCTTTCTTT. Translated, it gives CASSYGVLGTEAFF.

J is TRBJ2-5 and V is TRBV5-1; 8 bases align to TRBD2. Germline V gene sequence: CDR1 SGHRS, CDR2 YFSETQ. The CDR3 has 14 amino acids. Trimming cost V 5 bases and J 2 bases; bases outside gene matches: 5. The DNA for the CDR3 is TGCGCCAGCAGGTCAGCGGGAGAGCAAGAGACCCAGTACTTC. Protein product: CASRSAGEQETQYF.

Many counts were recorded for this clonotype. The CDR3 is CASSPIPGTYNEQFF. The CDR3 nucleotides read TGTGCCAGCAGCCCGATTCCCGGGACATACAATGAGCAGTTCTTC. The rearrangement joins TRBV6-1 to TRBJ2-1, with D tentatively TRBD1 (6 bases). V lost 6 bases to trimming and J lost 4 bases, with 16 bases between them. Germline V CDR1 and CDR2: MNHNS, SASEGT. There are 15 residues in the CDR3.

In this sample, this clonotype turned up many times. The chain combines TRBV18 with TRBJ2-1, with 9 bases aligning to TRBD2. Germline V gene data show CDR1 as KGHSH and CDR2 as LQKENI. Trimming at V came to 1 base and at J to 6 bases, leaving 7 bases not matched to a gene. The CDR3 loop spans 16 amino acids. CDR3 region: CASSPRGGAVGNEQFF. CDR3 in DNA: TGTGCCAGCTCACCACGCGGGGGGGCGGTAGGCAATGAGCAGTTCTTC.

The chain links TRBV10-3 to TRBJ2-6; the D gene is possibly TRBD1 (6 bases). Per germline, CDR1 ENHRY and CDR2 SYGVKD. The ends were cut back, 8 bases at V and 0 bases at J, with 32 bases in the middle. The CDR3 covers 22 residues. The chain's CDR3 is CAIRGPLGTNRENSSGANVLTF. DNA for the CDR3: TGTGCCATCCGGGGTCCTTTAGGGACCAACAGGGAAAACAGCTCTGGGGCCAACGTCCTGACTTTC.

This chain connects TRBV2 to TRBJ1-5; weak D call: TRBD1 (5 bases). CDR1 is SNHLY, CDR2 FYNNEI, per germline. V gave up 7 bases and J gave up 2 bases, with 18 bases separating them. This CDR3 is 16 amino acids long. CDR3 amino acids: CASNDWQGMGNQPQHF. In DNA, the CDR3 is TGTGCCAGCAACGACTGGCAGGGAATGGGCAATCAGCCCCAGCATTTT.

This clonotype was seen at least ten times. V and J are TRBV7-2 and TRBJ1-2, with D unclear. V was cut by 0 bases and J by 4 bases, with 6 bases left in between. CDR3 length: 13 amino acids. Germline loops: CDR1 SGHTA, CDR2 FQGNSA. CDR3 DNA: TGTGCCAGCAGCTTAGCGAGCAGCTATGGCTACACCTTC. It specifies CASSLASSYGYTF. The full variable domain, rest sourced from reference TRBV7-2 and TRBJ1-2, is GAGVSQSPSNKVTEKGKDVELRCDPISGHTALYWYRQSLGQGLEFLIYFQGNSAPDKSGLPSDRFSAERTGGSVSTLTIQRTQQEDSAVYLCASSLASSYGYTFGSGTRLTVV.

Only a few counts were recorded for this clonotype. The chain joins TRBV7-8 to TRBJ1-3, with TRBD1 matching 7 bases. Looked up from germline, CDR1 is SGHVS and CDR2 is FQNEAQ. The CDR3 consists of 18 residues. After removal of 5 bases from V and 0 bases from J, the junction contained 13 bases not matched to a gene. The chain's CDR3 is CASSEGGTRPFSGNTIYF. As DNA, the CDR3 is TGTGCCAGCAGCGAAGGGGGCACGCGCCCTTTCTCTGGAAACACCATATATTTT.

This clonotype has just a few counts. The chain carries TRBV5-1 and TRBJ1-5; D call uncertain. V was clipped by 0 bases and J by 5 bases, with 12 bases between them. The CDR3 has 15 amino acids. CDR1 is SGHRS, CDR2 YFSETQ, per germline. CDR3 in amino acids: CASSLGVSRDQPQHF. CDR3 in DNA: TGCGCCAGCAGCTTGGGGGTGTCGAGAGATCAGCCCCAGCATTTT.

Only a few counts were recorded for this clonotype. The chain joins TRBV4-3 to TRBJ1-1; D unclear. Germline V gene data show CDR1 as LGHNA and CDR2 as YSLEER. The CDR3 runs 13 residues. V was trimmed by 6 bases and J by 1 base, leaving 9 bases between them. The CDR3 is CASSHKGNTEAFF. The CDR3 nucleotides are TGCGCCAGCAGTCATAAGGGGAACACTGAAGCTTTCTTT.

This clonotype was detected many times. The CDR3 DNA follows: TGTGCCAGTAACCTGGTGGGCTACGAGCAGTACTTC. Amino acid sequence: CASNLVGYEQYF. The chain uses TRBV6-6 and TRBJ2-7, with no clear D. Germline V lookup: CDR1 MNHNY, CDR2 SVGAGI (reference sequence). The CDR3 loop spans 12 amino acids. Trimming pared 9 bases from V and 3 bases from J, leaving 12 bases between.

This clonotype was picked up many times. The chain carries TRBV13 and TRBJ2-7; tentative D call: TRBD1 (6 bases). Trimming shortened V by 5 bases and J by 2 bases, and 13 bases separated the two germline ends. This CDR3 spans 14 amino acids. Germline CDR1 is PRHDT and CDR2 is FYEKMQ (reference sequence). For the CDR3, the DNA is TGTGCCAGCAGCAACCAGGACAGTACCTACGAGCAGTACTTC. Translating it yields CASSNQDSTYEQYF. The full variable domain, rest sourced from reference TRBV13 and TRBJ2-7, is AAGVIQSPRHLIKEKRETATLKCYPIPRHDTVYWYQQGPGQDPQFLISFYEKMQSDKGSIPDRFSAQQFSDYHSELNMSSLELGDSALYFCASSNQDSTYEQYFGPGTRLTVT.

On this clonotype: This could be a read error, since a much larger clone is one nucleotide away. The chain links TRBV10-3 to TRBJ2-3; the match to TRBD2 covers 11 bases. V was clipped by 6 bases and J by 4 bases; unmatched bases: 12. The germline V gene encodes CDR1 ENHRY and CDR2 SYGVKD. CDR3 length: 17 residues. Here the CDR3 DNA reads TGTGCCATCAGCTCGGGACTAGCGGAAACAAGCTCAGATACGCAGTATTTT. This gives the protein CAISSGLAETSSDTQYF.

V usage is TRBV18 and J usage is TRBJ1-5; D is unresolved. V lost 5 bases and J 0 bases, leaving 5 bases between the germline ends. The length of the CDR3 is 13 residues. Germline V CDR1 and CDR2: KGHSH, LQKENI. As DNA, the CDR3 is TGTGCCAGCTCAAAACATAGCAATCAGCCCCAGCATTTT. Encoded protein: CASSKHSNQPQHF. Complete variable domain (other parts from reference TRBV18 and TRBJ1-5): NAGVMQNPRHLVRRRGQEARLRCSPMKGHSHVYWYRQLPEEGLKFMVYLQKENIIDESGMPKERFSAEFPKEGPSILRIQQVVRGDSAAYFCASSKHSNQPQHFGDGTRLSIL.

This clonotype has ten or more counts. The J gene is TRBJ2-5, the V gene TRBV12-3 or TRBV12-4, with 11 bases identical to TRBD1. The junction had 6 bases not matched to a gene; V was cut back by 5 bases and J by 7 bases. The CDR3 consists of 14 residues. CDR3: CASSPGQGVGTQYF. The CDR3 nucleotides read TGTGCCAGCAGTCCGGGACAGGGGGTGGGGACCCAGTACTTC.

This clonotype appeared many times. This chain joins TRBV2 and TRBJ2-3; no definite D call. Germline CDR1 and CDR2: SNHLY and FYNNEI. The length of the CDR3 is 15 residues. Trimming removed 4 bases from V and 0 bases from J, with 11 bases in between. The CDR3 protein is CASSGNYPSTDTQYF. CDR3 coding DNA: TGTGCCAGCAGTGGTAACTACCCTAGCACAGATACGCAGTATTTT.

At least ten counts were recorded for this clonotype. This chain uses TRBV5-6 with TRBJ2-1; D possibly corresponds to TRBD2 (5 bases). Germline CDR1 and CDR2: SGHDT and YYEEEE. This CDR3 region has 15 residues. V was clipped by 1 base and J by 7 bases, with 15 bases between them. CDR3 coding DNA: TGTGCCAGCAGCTTGTCCACTAGGGCCCCTAATGAGCAGTTCTTC. Its translation: CASSLSTRAPNEQFF.

This clonotype was detected ten times or more. This chain connects TRBV12-3 or TRBV12-4 to TRBJ1-3; D ambiguous. This CDR3 has 11 amino acids. The V end was cut by 6 bases, the J end by 9 bases, with 9 bases between. DNA for the CDR3: TGTGCCAGCAGCCCACCTGGCACCATATATTTT. This sequence encodes CASSPPGTIYF.

This rearrangement joins TRBV5-1 to TRBJ1-2; perhaps TRBD1 as D (5 bases). Germline-derived CDR1 and CDR2 are SGHRS and YFSETQ. This CDR3 is 16 amino acids long. The V end was cut by 6 bases, the J end by 4 bases, with 22 bases between. The chain's CDR3 is CASTVGTSPHRYGYTF. CDR3 coding DNA: TGCGCCAGCACGGTCGGGACTTCACCCCACCGCTATGGCTACACCTTC.

This clonotype came up a few times. The CDR3 DNA reads as TGCGCCAGCAGCGGCGGGACTAGCACAGATACGCAGTATTTT. Its translation is CASSGGTSTDTQYF. The chain has TRBV5-1 and TRBJ2-3; TRBD2 might be the D (6 bases). This CDR3 has 14 amino acids. Trimming removed 4 bases from V and 0 bases from J, with 9 bases in between. Germline values: CDR1 SGHRS, CDR2 YFSETQ.

The table lists this clonotype with many counts. Here the CDR3 reads CASSSTEANTGELFF. The CDR3 DNA reads TGTGCCAGCAGCTCAACAGAAGCGAACACCGGGGAGCTGTTTTTT. V gene TRBV7-9 combines with J gene TRBJ2-2; D unresolved. This CDR3 is built from 15 residues. The V and J ends lost 4 bases and 0 bases respectively, with 9 bases between them. Germline V gene sequence: CDR1 SEHNR, CDR2 FQNEAQ (reference sequence).

This clonotype was observed a handful of times. The V and J genes are TRBV7-8 and TRBJ2-5, with 7 positions matching TRBD2. Unmatched junction bases numbered 14, after V lost 2 bases and J lost 5 bases. The CDR3 contains 17 residues. Germline CDR1 SGHVS, CDR2 FQNEAQ. Here the CDR3 reads CASSLTRGTPYRETQYF. CDR3 in DNA: TGTGCCAGCAGCTTAACGCGGGGGACCCCCTACCGGGAGACCCAGTACTTC.

The table lists this clonotype with a few counts. The chain has TRBV18 and TRBJ1-5; D call uncertain. This CDR3 contains 12 residues. Trimming left V 5 bases short and J 7 bases short, with 9 bases between. Germline V gene lookup returns CDR1 KGHSH and CDR2 LQKENI. The CDR3 DNA follows: TGTGCCAGCTCAAGAGCCAACCAGCCCCAGCATTTT. Encoded protein: CASSRANQPQHF.

The J gene is TRBJ1-1, the V gene TRBV3-1; 9 nucleotides agree with TRBD1. CDR1 and CDR2 from the germline V gene are LGHDT and YNNKEL (reference sequence). After removal of 4 bases from V and 0 bases from J, the junction contained 9 bases not matched to a gene. CDR3 size: 17 residues. CDR3 region: CASSRRPGTGMNTEAFF. For the CDR3, the DNA is TGTGCCAGCAGCCGCCGTCCCGGGACAGGGATGAACACTGAAGCTTTCTTT.